These 8 T cell receptor beta chains share one sample of origin, sequenced in a study of cytomegalovirus exposure and HLA in healthy donors. The PCR used 60 Vbeta and 13 Jbeta primers. Data came from immunoSEQ multiplex PCR; TCRdb stores just in-frame clones and leaves some out. The profile shows 140,000 to 150,000 clones, 79% of them singletons. The source material was PBMCs. All receptors come from a middle-aged woman in good health and CMV-seropositive.

The chain has TRBV6-6 and TRBJ2-3; D might be TRBD2 (7 bases). CDR3 size: 16 residues. CDR1 and CDR2 (germline): MNHNY, SVGAGI (reference sequence). Trimming shortened V by 4 bases and J by 0 bases, and 14 bases separated the two germline ends. Here the CDR3 reads CASSLDGGRSTDTQYF. CDR3 in DNA: TGTGCCAGCAGTTTGGACGGGGGGCGTAGCACAGATACGCAGTATTTT.

In DNA, the CDR3 is TGCGCCAGCAGCTTGTTCTCAGCTAACTATGGCTACACCTTC. Amino acids: CASSLFSANYGYTF. The chain recombines TRBV5-1 with TRBJ1-2; D remains ambiguous. The V and J ends lost 1 base and 0 bases respectively, with 7 bases between them. This CDR3 region has 14 residues. Germline V CDR1 and CDR2: SGHRS, YFSETQ.

In this sample, this clone turned up a few times. The chain links TRBV6-1 to TRBJ2-7, with 9 positions matching TRBD2. V shed 7 bases, J shed 3 bases, and the junction held 7 bases outside the gene matches. Germline assignment: CDR1 MNHNS and CDR2 SASEGT. The CDR3 contains 14 residues. CDR3 nucleotides: TGTGCCAGCACCAAGCGGGGGGCCGACTACGAGCAGTACTTC. This codes for CASTKRGADYEQYF.

As regards this clone: The same CDR3 also results from other DNA sequences found in this sample. The chain employs TRBV7-9 and TRBJ2-1; a weak D match, TRBD2 (5 bases). Germline CDR1 and CDR2: SEHNR and FQNEAQ (reference sequence). CDR3 length: 15 residues. Trimming removed 4 bases from V and 0 bases from J, with 10 bases in between. CDR3: CASSSHTSSYNEQFF. The CDR3 DNA sequence: TGTGCCAGCAGCTCCCACACTAGCTCCTACAATGAGCAGTTCTTC.

The chain combines TRBV6-1 with TRBJ2-4; unclear D gene. Deletions cut 2 bases from V and 0 bases from J, with 8 bases between. Germline-derived CDR1 and CDR2 are MNHNS and SASEGT. This CDR3 comprises 15 residues. CDR3 nucleotide sequence: TGTGCCAGCAGTGAACTTTCTCTAGCCAAAAACATTCAGTACTTC. It translates to CASSELSLAKNIQYF.

This clone was seen just once. The V call is TRBV7-9, the J call TRBJ1-1; 8 positions match TRBD1. The germline V gene encodes CDR1 SEHNR and CDR2 FQNEAQ (reference sequence). There are 19 residues in the CDR3. V gave up 2 bases and J gave up 0 bases; unmatched junction bases: 14. The CDR3 nucleotides are TGTGCCAGCAGCTTAAAAGGGGACAGGCTAGAAAGGGTGAACACTGAAGCTTTCTTT. Translation gives CASSLKGDRLERVNTEAFF.

The chain has TRBV7-9 and TRBJ2-3; weak D call: TRBD2 (6 bases). Germline assignment: CDR1 SEHNR and CDR2 FQNEAQ (reference sequence). This CDR3 has 18 residues. Trimming left V 5 bases short and J 2 bases short, with 23 bases between. This CDR3 is CASSPRAVAEKVTDTQYF. The CDR3 DNA is TGTGCCAGCAGCCCCCGCGCGGTAGCGGAGAAGGTCACAGATACGCAGTATTTT.

The chain is built from TRBV6-1 and TRBJ2-3; TRBD1 aligns across 10 bases. Germline V gives CDR1 MNHNS, CDR2 SASEGT. V lost 1 base to trimming and J lost 8 bases; unmatched junction nucleotides: 6. The CDR3 totals 15 residues. The CDR3 region has the DNA TGTGCCAGCAGTGAAGGACAGGGGGCCCGGGTTACGCAGTATTTT. The encoded protein is CASSEGQGARVTQYF.